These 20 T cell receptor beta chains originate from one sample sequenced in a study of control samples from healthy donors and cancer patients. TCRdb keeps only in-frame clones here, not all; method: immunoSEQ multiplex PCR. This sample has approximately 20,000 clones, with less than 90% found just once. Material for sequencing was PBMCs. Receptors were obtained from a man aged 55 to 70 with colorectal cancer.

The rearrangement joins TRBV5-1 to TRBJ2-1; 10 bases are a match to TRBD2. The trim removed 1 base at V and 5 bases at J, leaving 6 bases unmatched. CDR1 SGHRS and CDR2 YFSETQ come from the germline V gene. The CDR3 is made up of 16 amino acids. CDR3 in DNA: TGCGCCAGCAGCTTGCTAGCGGGGGAGCCCCACAATGAGCAGTTCTTC. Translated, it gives CASSLLAGEPHNEQFF.

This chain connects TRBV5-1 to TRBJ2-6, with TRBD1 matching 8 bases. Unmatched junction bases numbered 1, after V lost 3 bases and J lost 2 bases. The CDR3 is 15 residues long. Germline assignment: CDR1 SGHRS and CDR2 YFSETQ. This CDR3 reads CASSSTGAGANVLTF. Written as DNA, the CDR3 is TGCGCCAGCAGCTCGACAGGGGCTGGGGCCAACGTCCTGACTTTC.

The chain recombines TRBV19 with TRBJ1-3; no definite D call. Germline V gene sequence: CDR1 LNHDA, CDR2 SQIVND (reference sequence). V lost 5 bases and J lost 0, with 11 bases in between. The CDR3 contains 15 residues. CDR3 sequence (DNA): TGTGCCAGTAGTTTCGAGCGAGTCTCTGGAAACACCATATATTTT. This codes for CASSFERVSGNTIYF.

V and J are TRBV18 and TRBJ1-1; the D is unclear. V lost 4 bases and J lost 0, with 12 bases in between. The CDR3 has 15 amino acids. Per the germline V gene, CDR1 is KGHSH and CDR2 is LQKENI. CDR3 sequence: CASSQTDNMNTEAFF. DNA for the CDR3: TGTGCCAGCTCACAGACCGACAACATGAACACTGAAGCTTTCTTT.

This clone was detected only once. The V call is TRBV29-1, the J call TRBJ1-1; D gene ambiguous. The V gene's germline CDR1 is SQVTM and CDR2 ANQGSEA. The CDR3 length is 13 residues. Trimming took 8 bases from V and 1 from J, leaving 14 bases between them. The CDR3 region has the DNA TGCAGCTCGAAGATAACGGGGAACACTGAAGCTTTCTTT. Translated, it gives CSSKITGNTEAFF.

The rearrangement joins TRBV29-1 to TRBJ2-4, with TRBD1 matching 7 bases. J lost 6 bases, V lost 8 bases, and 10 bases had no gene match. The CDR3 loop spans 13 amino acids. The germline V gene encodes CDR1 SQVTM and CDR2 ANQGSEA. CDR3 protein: CSTIKGGGNIQYF. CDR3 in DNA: TGCAGCACGATAAAAGGGGGCGGAAACATTCAGTACTTC. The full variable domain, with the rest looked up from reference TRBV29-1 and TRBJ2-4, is SAVISQKPSRDICQRGTSLTIQCQVDSQVTMMFWYRQQPGQSLTLIATANQGSEATYESGFVIDKFPISRPNLTFSTLTVSNMSPEDSSIYLCSTIKGGGNIQYFGAGTRLSVL.

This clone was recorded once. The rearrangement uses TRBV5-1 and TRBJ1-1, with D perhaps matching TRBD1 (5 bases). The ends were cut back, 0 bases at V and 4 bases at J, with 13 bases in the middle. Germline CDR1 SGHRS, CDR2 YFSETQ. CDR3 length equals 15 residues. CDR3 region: CASSLAAGAGTEAFF. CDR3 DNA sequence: TGCGCCAGCAGCTTGGCCGCCGGGGCCGGCACTGAAGCTTTCTTT. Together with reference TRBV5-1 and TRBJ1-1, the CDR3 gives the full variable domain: KAGVTQTPRYLIKTRGQQVTLSCSPISGHRSVSWYQQTPGQGLQFLFEYFSETQRNKGNFPGRFSGRQFSNSRSEMNVSTLELGDSALYLCASSLAAGAGTEAFFGQGTRLTVV.

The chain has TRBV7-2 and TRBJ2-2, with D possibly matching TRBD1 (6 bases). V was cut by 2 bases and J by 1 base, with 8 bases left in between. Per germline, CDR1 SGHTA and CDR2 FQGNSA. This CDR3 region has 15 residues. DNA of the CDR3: TGTGCCAGCAGCTTATCCAGGGGGAACACCGGGGAGCTGTTTTTT. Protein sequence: CASSLSRGNTGELFF.

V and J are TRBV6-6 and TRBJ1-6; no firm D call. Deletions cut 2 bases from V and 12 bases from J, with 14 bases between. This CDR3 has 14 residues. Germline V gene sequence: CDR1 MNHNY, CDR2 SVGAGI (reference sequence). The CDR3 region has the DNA TGTGCCAGCAGTTACGCCTTAACTCTCGAACCCCTCCACTTT. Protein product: CASSYALTLEPLHF.

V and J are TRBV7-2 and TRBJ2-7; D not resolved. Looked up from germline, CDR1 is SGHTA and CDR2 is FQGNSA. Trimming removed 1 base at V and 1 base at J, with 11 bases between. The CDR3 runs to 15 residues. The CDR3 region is CASSLVGGVSYEQYF. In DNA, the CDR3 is TGTGCCAGCAGCTTAGTGGGTGGGGTGTCCTACGAGCAGTACTTC.

This CDR3 reads CASSQAGQGSYGYTF. CDR3 sequence (DNA): TGTGCCAGCAGCCAAGCGGGACAGGGATCCTATGGCTACACCTTC. This chain links TRBV4-2 with TRBJ1-2, with 9 bases fitting TRBD1. Germline lookup yields CDR1 LGHNA and CDR2 YNFKEQ. The CDR3 sequence is 15 residues long. Trimming cost V 1 base and J 4 bases; bases outside gene matches: 4.

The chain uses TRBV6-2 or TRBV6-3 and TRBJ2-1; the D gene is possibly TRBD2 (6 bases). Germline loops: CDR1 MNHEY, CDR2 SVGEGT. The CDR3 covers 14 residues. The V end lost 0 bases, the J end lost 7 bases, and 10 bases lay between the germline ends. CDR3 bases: TGTGCCAGCAGTTACTCGGGAGGAGGTAATGAGCAGTTCTTC. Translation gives CASSYSGGGNEQFF.

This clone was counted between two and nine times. The CDR3 protein is CSVESQGTDTQYF. The CDR3 DNA reads as TGCAGCGTTGAATCACAGGGCACAGATACGCAGTATTTT. The gene calls are TRBV29-1 and TRBJ2-3; D is possibly TRBD1 (5 bases). The germline V gene has CDR1 SQVTM and CDR2 ANQGSEA. The V end was cut by 2 bases, the J end by 1 base, with 7 bases between. This CDR3 spans 13 amino acids.

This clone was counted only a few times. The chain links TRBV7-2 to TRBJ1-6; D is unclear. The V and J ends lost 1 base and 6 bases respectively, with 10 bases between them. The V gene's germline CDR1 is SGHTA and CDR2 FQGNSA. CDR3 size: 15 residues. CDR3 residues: CASSLEVTPNSPLHF. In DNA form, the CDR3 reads TGTGCCAGCAGCTTAGAGGTAACCCCTAATTCACCCCTCCACTTT. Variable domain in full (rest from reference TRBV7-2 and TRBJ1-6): GAGVSQSPSNKVTEKGKDVELRCDPISGHTALYWYRQSLGQGLEFLIYFQGNSAPDKSGLPSDRFSAERTGGSVSTLTIQRTQQEDSAVYLCASSLEVTPNSPLHFGNGTRLTVT.

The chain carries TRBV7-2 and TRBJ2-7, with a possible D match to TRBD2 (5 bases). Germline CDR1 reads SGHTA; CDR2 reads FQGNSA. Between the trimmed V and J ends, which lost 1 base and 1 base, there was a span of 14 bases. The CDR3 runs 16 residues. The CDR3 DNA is TGTGCCAGCAGCTTAGAAATGGCACGAGGGTCCTACGAGCAGTACTTC. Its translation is CASSLEMARGSYEQYF.

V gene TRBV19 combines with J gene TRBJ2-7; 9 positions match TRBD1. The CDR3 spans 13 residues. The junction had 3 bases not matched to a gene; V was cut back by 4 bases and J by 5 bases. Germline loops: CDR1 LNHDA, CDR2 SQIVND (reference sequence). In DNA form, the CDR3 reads TGTGCCAGTAGTAGAAGGACAGGGGACGAGCAGTACGTC. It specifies CASSRRTGDEQYV.

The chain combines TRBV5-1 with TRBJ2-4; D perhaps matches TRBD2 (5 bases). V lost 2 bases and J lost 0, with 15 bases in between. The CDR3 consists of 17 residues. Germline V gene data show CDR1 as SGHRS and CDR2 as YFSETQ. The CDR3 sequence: CASSFRGQKGAKNIQYF. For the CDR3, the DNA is TGCGCCAGCAGCTTCCGGGGTCAAAAAGGAGCCAAAAACATTCAGTACTTC.

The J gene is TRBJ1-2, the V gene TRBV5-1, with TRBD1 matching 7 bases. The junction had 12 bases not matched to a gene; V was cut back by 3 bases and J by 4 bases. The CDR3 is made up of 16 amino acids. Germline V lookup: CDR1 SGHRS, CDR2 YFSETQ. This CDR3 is CASSSTPGQLFYGYTF. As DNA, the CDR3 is TGCGCCAGCAGCTCTACTCCGGGACAGCTTTTCTATGGCTACACCTTC.

The CDR3 region is CASSLPGTAFYNEQFF. The CDR3 bases are TGCGCCAGCAGCTTACCCGGGACAGCTTTCTACAATGAGCAGTTCTTC. The V gene is TRBV5-1, the J gene TRBJ2-1; TRBD1 matches at 7 bases. Germline CDR1 is SGHRS and CDR2 is YFSETQ. This CDR3 has 16 residues. V gave up 2 bases and J gave up 3 bases; unmatched junction bases: 8.

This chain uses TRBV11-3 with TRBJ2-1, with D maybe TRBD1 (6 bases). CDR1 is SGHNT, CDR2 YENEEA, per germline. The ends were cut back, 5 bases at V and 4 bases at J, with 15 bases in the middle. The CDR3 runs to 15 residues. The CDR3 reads CASSVTGSSYNEQFF. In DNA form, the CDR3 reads TGTGCCAGCAGCGTCACAGGGTCGTCATACAATGAGCAGTTCTTC. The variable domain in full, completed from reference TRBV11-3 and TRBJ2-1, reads EAGVVQSPRYKIIEKKQPVAFWCNPISGHNTLYWYLQNLGQGPELLIRYENEEAVDDSQLPKDRFSAERLKGVDSTLKIQPAELGDSAVYLCASSVTGSSYNEQFFGPGTRLTVL.